A single sample gave rise to the 30 T cell receptor beta chains below, sequenced in a study of control samples from healthy donors and cancer patients. Clones were sequenced by immunoSEQ multiplex PCR, and TCRdb holds only the in-frame ones, with some missing. The table includes 170,000 or so clones, about nine tenths detected once. The sequenced material came from blood. The origin of the receptors is a woman aged 40 to 50 in good health.

The chain joins TRBV5-1 to TRBJ2-7, with 8 positions matching TRBD1. Looked up from germline, CDR1 is SGHRS and CDR2 is YFSETQ. This CDR3 has 16 amino acids. V shed 0 bases and J 7 bases; nucleotides not matched to a gene: 12. The CDR3 loop reads CASSLGGQGVSGEQYF. The CDR3 bases are TGCGCCAGCAGCTTGGGTGGACAGGGTGTATCGGGGGAGCAGTACTTC.

Only a few counts were recorded for this clone. The CDR3 region has the DNA TGTGCCAGCAGCTCCACCGGGGGGCAAGAGACCCAGTACTTC. It is translated as CASSSTGGQETQYF. The chain employs TRBV7-8 and TRBJ2-5, with 7 bases that match TRBD2. There are 14 residues in the CDR3. Looked up from germline, CDR1 is SGHVS and CDR2 is FQNEAQ. The trim removed 4 bases at V and 2 bases at J, leaving 4 bases unmatched. The full variable domain, its missing parts supplied by reference TRBV7-8 and TRBJ2-5, is GAGVSQSPRYKVAKRGQDVALRCDPISGHVSLFWYQQALGQGPEFLTYFQNEAQLDKSGLPSDRFFAERPEGSVSTLKIQRTQQEDSAVYLCASSSTGGQETQYFGPGTRLLVL.

This clone was seen more than once but under ten times. The chain has TRBV4-2 and TRBJ2-2; no reliable D call. Germline assignment: CDR1 LGHNA and CDR2 YNFKEQ. Trimming took off 0 bases at V and 7 bases at J, with 9 bases between the two ends. This CDR3 comprises 14 residues. The CDR3 DNA reads as TGTGCCAGCAGCCAAGATCTCTCGGGCGGGGAGCTGTTTTTT. Amino acid sequence: CASSQDLSGGELFF.

A few counts support this clone. The rearrangement joins TRBV12-3 or TRBV12-4 to TRBJ2-7; TRBD1 matches 7 bases. The CDR3 contains 13 residues. Losses at the gene ends were 5 bases for V and 5 bases for J; bases not matched to a gene: 6. The CDR3 region is CASSVQGSHEQYF. As DNA, the CDR3 is TGTGCCAGCAGTGTACAGGGGTCCCACGAGCAGTACTTC.

V and J are TRBV5-1 and TRBJ1-1; weak D call: TRBD1 (6 bases). The germline V gene encodes CDR1 SGHRS and CDR2 YFSETQ. The germline V and J ends were trimmed by 0 bases and 5 bases, with 14 bases remaining between them. The CDR3 contains 15 residues. The CDR3 loop is CASSLEPGARTEAFF. CDR3 DNA: TGCGCCAGCAGCTTGGAGCCGGGGGCGAGGACTGAAGCTTTCTTT.

The chain recombines TRBV4-2 with TRBJ2-6; D is possibly TRBD1 or TRBD2 (6 bases each). Germline CDR1 LGHNA, CDR2 YNFKEQ. Trimming took 4 bases from V and 2 from J, leaving 9 bases between them. This CDR3 spans 15 amino acids. DNA for the CDR3: TGTGCCAGCAGCCCGAGGGGGGCTGGGGCCAACGTCCTGACTTTC. Encoded protein: CASSPRGAGANVLTF.

The chain is built from TRBV6-1 and TRBJ2-5; 10 bases match TRBD2. This CDR3 contains 14 residues. CDR1 is MNHNS, CDR2 SASEGT, per germline. Trimming took 2 bases from V and 10 from J; bases not matched to a gene: 7. The CDR3 DNA sequence: TGTGCCAGCAGTGAACTAGCGGGGGCCCTCCTCCAGTACTTC. This translates into CASSELAGALLQYF.

V gene TRBV24-1 combines with J gene TRBJ2-1; D might be TRBD2 (6 bases). The V end was cut by 0 bases, the J end by 9 bases, with 8 bases between. Germline loops: CDR1 KGHDR, CDR2 SFDVKD. This CDR3 is built from 13 residues. CDR3 residues: CATSDLWGGEQFF. In nucleotides, the CDR3 is TGTGCCACCAGTGATTTGTGGGGAGGTGAGCAGTTCTTC.

The CDR3 is CASSQSFGVGDTEAFF. Written as DNA, the CDR3 is TGTGCCAGCAGCCAATCCTTCGGGGTTGGGGACACTGAAGCTTTCTTT. The V and J genes are TRBV14 and TRBJ1-1; D call uncertain. The CDR3 sequence is 16 residues long. V lost 2 bases to trimming and J lost 3 bases, with 16 bases between them. CDR1 and CDR2 from the germline V gene are SGHDN and FVKESK.

V gene TRBV12-3 or TRBV12-4 combines with J gene TRBJ1-6; unclear D gene. This CDR3 comprises 13 residues. Trimming took 6 bases from V and 7 from J, leaving 10 bases between them. CDR3 sequence reads: CASSRDGNSPLHF. For the CDR3, the DNA is TGTGCCAGCAGCCGCGACGGGAATTCACCCCTCCACTTT.

The V and J genes are TRBV19 and TRBJ1-2; 8 bases align to TRBD1. Germline-derived CDR1 and CDR2 are LNHDA and SQIVND (reference sequence). The CDR3 has 13 residues. The V and J ends lost 5 bases and 2 bases, in that order; junction bases with no gene match: 1. The CDR3 DNA follows: TGTGCCAGTAGTTGGACAGGGAACTATGGCTACACCTTC. It specifies CASSWTGNYGYTF.

This clone came up once. The chain joins TRBV7-4 to TRBJ2-7; 9 bases are a match to TRBD1. V gave up 5 bases and J gave up 6 bases; unmatched junction bases: 5. The CDR3 runs to 13 residues. Germline lookup yields CDR1 SGHVT and CDR2 SQSDAQ. CDR3 DNA sequence: TGTGCCAGCAGCGTCGGACAGGGGTCCGAGCAGTACTTC. It is translated as CASSVGQGSEQYF.

In its sample, this clone was seen a few times. The chain uses TRBV2 and TRBJ1-6; the match to TRBD1 covers 10 bases. CDR3 length: 14 residues. The germline V gene has CDR1 SNHLY and CDR2 FYNNEI. V was clipped by 6 bases and J by 9 bases; unmatched bases: 5. The CDR3 loop reads CASRAGTGASPLHF. The CDR3, as DNA: TGTGCCAGCAGGGCCGGGACAGGGGCTTCACCCCTCCACTTT. The variable domain in full, with the rest retrieved from reference TRBV2 and TRBJ1-6, is EPEVTQTPSHQVTQMGQEVILRCVPISNHLYFYWYRQILGQKVEFLVSFYNNEISEKSEIFDDQFSVERPDGSNFTLKIRSTKLEDSAMYFCASRAGTGASPLHFGNGTRLTVT.

The rearrangement joins TRBV2 to TRBJ1-4; possible D gene TRBD1, 6 bases. The germline CDR1 and CDR2 sequences are SNHLY and FYNNEI. This CDR3 is built from 15 residues. V lost 4 bases to trimming and J lost 5 bases, with 14 bases between them. The CDR3 loop is CASSVMGGANEKLFF. The DNA of the CDR3 is TGTGCCAGCAGTGTCATGGGGGGCGCGAATGAAAAACTGTTTTTT.

This clone was seen a single time. The J gene is TRBJ2-7, the V gene TRBV4-1; no definite D call. CDR1 and CDR2 (germline): MGHRA, YSYEKL. The CDR3 length is 14 residues. V was clipped by 0 bases and J by 2 bases, with 8 bases between them. The CDR3 DNA sequence: TGCGCCAGCAGCCAAGATCCCCCCCCCTACGAGCAGTACTTC. This codes for CASSQDPPPYEQYF.

V gene TRBV27 combines with J gene TRBJ1-1, with D perhaps TRBD1 (5 bases). CDR1 is MNHEY and CDR2 is SMNVEV in the germline V gene (reference sequence). This CDR3 contains 13 residues. V dropped 3 bases and J dropped 7 bases, with 12 bases sitting between them. The DNA for the CDR3 is TGTGCCAGCAGTTTTGGGGGATGGGGTGAAGCTTTCTTT. Its translation: CASSFGGWGEAFF.

The chain uses TRBV2 and TRBJ2-1; 13 bases align to TRBD2. This CDR3 has 15 amino acids. The trim removed 8 bases at V and 7 bases at J, leaving 8 bases unmatched. The germline V gene has CDR1 SNHLY and CDR2 FYNNEI. The CDR3 is CASLKGLAGANEQFF. CDR3 coding DNA: TGTGCCAGCCTCAAAGGACTAGCGGGGGCAAATGAGCAGTTCTTC.

The gene calls are TRBV5-1 and TRBJ1-1; no definite D call. Looked up from germline, CDR1 is SGHRS and CDR2 is YFSETQ. Between the trimmed V and J ends, which lost 1 base and 5 bases, there was a span of 9 bases. This CDR3 has 13 amino acids. The CDR3 nucleotides read TGCGCCAGCAGCTTGACCCCGAGGACTGAAGCTTTCTTT. Translated: CASSLTPRTEAFF.

The chain combines TRBV4-1 with TRBJ1-5; no firm D call. CDR1 is MGHRA and CDR2 is YSYEKL in the germline V gene. The V gene lost 0 bases and the J gene lost 5 bases, with 8 bases spanning the gap. The CDR3 consists of 14 residues. CDR3 sequence (DNA): TGCGCCAGCAGCCAAGATGCGGAGGATCAGCCCCAGCATTTT. Amino acids: CASSQDAEDQPQHF.

As to this clone: The identical CDR3 is also encoded by other nucleotide sequences in the sample. V gene TRBV5-1 combines with J gene TRBJ2-5; D not certain. Germline lookup yields CDR1 SGHRS and CDR2 YFSETQ. Trimming removed 0 bases at V and 1 base at J, with 1 base between. The CDR3 has 12 residues. In nucleotides, the CDR3 is TGCGCCAGCAGCTTGGGCCAAGAGACCCAGTACTTC. Its protein is CASSLGQETQYF.

This sequence joins TRBV30 and TRBJ1-1; D not certain. The CDR3 extends over 14 amino acids. V shed 3 bases and J shed 1 base, with 12 bases lying between them. Germline CDR1 and CDR2: GTSNPN and SVGIG (reference sequence). In DNA, the CDR3 is TGTGCCTGGAGCCCCGTCTGTTGGAACACTGAAGCTTTCTTT. It translates to CAWSPVCWNTEAFF.

This clone was seen a single time. This chain joins TRBV5-1 and TRBJ2-2; D not resolved. Trimming cost V 1 base and J 1 base, with 5 bases left between them. The length of the CDR3 is 14 residues. Germline CDR1 reads SGHRS; CDR2 reads YFSETQ. This chain's CDR3 is CASSLLGNTGELFF. The CDR3 region has the DNA TGCGCCAGCAGCTTGCTGGGGAACACCGGGGAGCTGTTTTTT.

The chain joins TRBV19 to TRBJ2-1, with 12 bases lining up with TRBD2. Germline V gene lookup returns CDR1 LNHDA and CDR2 SQIVND (reference sequence). V shed 1 base, J shed 14 bases, and the junction held 9 bases outside the gene matches. CDR3 size: 15 residues. The CDR3: CASSIGGSSGGEKFF. The CDR3 DNA sequence: TGTGCCAGTAGTATAGGTGGGTCTAGCGGGGGGGAAAAGTTCTTC.

V usage is TRBV5-1 and J usage is TRBJ2-7, with 14 bases that match TRBD2. Germline V lookup: CDR1 SGHRS, CDR2 YFSETQ. Losses at the gene ends were 0 bases for V and 5 bases for J; bases not matched to a gene: 7. There are 17 residues in the CDR3. The CDR3 coding sequence is TGCGCCAGCAGCTTGGGGACTAGCGGGGGGACCTCTGACGAGCAGTACTTC. Protein sequence: CASSLGTSGGTSDEQYF. Full variable domain (remainder filled in from reference TRBV5-1 and TRBJ2-7): KAGVTQTPRYLIKTRGQQVTLSCSPISGHRSVSWYQQTPGQGLQFLFEYFSETQRNKGNFPGRFSGRQFSNSRSEMNVSTLELGDSALYLCASSLGTSGGTSDEQYFGPGTRLTVT.

The CDR3 sequence: CASNPRTVGEQFF. DNA of the CDR3: TGTGCCAGCAACCCTAGGACGGTCGGTGAGCAGTTCTTC. The rearrangement uses TRBV12-3 or TRBV12-4 and TRBJ2-1; D is unclear. This CDR3 contains 13 residues. Trimming took 7 bases from V and 9 from J, leaving 16 bases between them.

V usage is TRBV7-9 and J usage is TRBJ1-2; no clear D. Per germline, CDR1 SEHNR and CDR2 FQNEAQ (reference sequence). The length of the CDR3 is 16 residues. Trimming pared 2 bases from V and 2 bases from J, leaving 15 bases between. The CDR3: CASSLFGIEGNYGYTF. The DNA of the CDR3 is TGTGCCAGCAGCTTATTCGGTATTGAGGGAAACTATGGCTACACCTTC.

This chain joins TRBV2 and TRBJ2-7; TRBD2 aligns across 13 bases. V lost 4 bases and J lost 0; bases outside the gene matches: 9. The CDR3 has 18 amino acids. Germline V gene lookup returns CDR1 SNHLY and CDR2 FYNNEI. The CDR3 region has the DNA TGTGCCAGCAGTGTCCCTCCGGGACTAGCGGGGATCTCCTACGAGCAGTACTTC. Its protein product is CASSVPPGLAGISYEQYF.

This clone was detected only once. The chain joins TRBV3-1 (or the pseudogene TRBV3-2) to TRBJ2-1, with D possibly TRBD1 on 6 matching bases. The germline V gene encodes CDR1 LGHDT and CDR2 YNNKEL (reference sequence). Trimming removed 4 bases at V and 0 bases at J, with 22 bases between. This CDR3 is built from 19 residues. The CDR3 DNA reads TGTGCCAGCAGCCCCTCCCCTGAGGGGGTTTTGAGCTCCTACAATGAGCAGTTCTTC. Its translation: CASSPSPEGVLSSYNEQFF.

Turning to this clone: This sample includes further DNA sequences coding for the same CDR3. The rearrangement joins TRBV10-1 to TRBJ2-3; D is perhaps TRBD1 (6 bases). The CDR3 contains 15 residues. Germline CDR1 reads WNHNN; CDR2 reads SYGVQD (reference sequence). Trimming pared 0 bases from V and 3 bases from J, leaving 10 bases between. The CDR3 sequence is CASSESTGGTDTQYF. CDR3 nucleotides: TGCGCCAGCAGTGAGTCGACAGGAGGAACAGATACGCAGTATTTT.

The chain links TRBV21-1 to TRBJ1-5. TRBV21-1 is flagged as a pseudogene. The CDR3 is 21 amino acids. CDR3: CASSKGFFQWGERPALQPQHF. The CDR3 coding sequence is TGTGCCAGCAGCAAAGGGTTTTTTCAGTGGGGGGAGAGGCCTGCGCTCCAGCCCCAGCATTTT.